The present T cell receptor (beta chain) was sequenced within a study of blood T cell repertoires in COVID-19. Some clones are missing from TCRdb's copy, which holds only in-frame ones; the method was immunoSEQ multiplex PCR. In the table there are roughly 340,000 clones, 85% to 90% of which are singletons. The CDR3 runs to 15 residues. Germline assignment: CDR1 SGHNT and CDR2 YYREEE (reference sequence). The V gene lost 0 bases and the J gene lost 5 bases, with 15 bases spanning the gap. This clone came up once. What was sequenced was peripheral blood. The J gene is TRBJ2-7, the V gene TRBV5-4; a possible D gene is TRBD1 (6 bases). The sequence was obtained from a woman in her fifties or sixties with COVID-19, enrolled during active disease. The DNA of the CDR3 is TGTGCCAGCAGCTTGGATCCAGGGGTGAGGAACGAGCAGTACTTC. This encodes CASSLDPGVRNEQYF.